Following are 30 T cell receptor beta chains from one sample sequenced in a study of read filtering for tumor transcriptome and immune sequencing. From roughly 400 ng of RNA, a library with molecular barcoded alpha/delta and beta/gamma adaptors was made. TCRdb re-analysed the reads in MiXCR, keeping a single row per CDR3 protein. The profile shows fewer than 100,000 distinct CDR3 sequences, around an eighth of them singletons. Input material: a population of CD138-negative cells sorted from bone marrow. These TCRs come from a donor aged 40 or over with multiple myeloma.

This clonotype was picked up many times. This likely comes from a read error, as the CDR3 has no conserved phenylalanine or tryptophan at its end. The V gene is TRBV5-1, the J gene TRBJ2-1; 8 nucleotides match TRBD2. Trimming took 0 bases from V and 1 from J; bases not matched to a gene: 3. The CDR3 contains 16 residues. Germline CDR1 SGHRS, CDR2 YFSETQ. The CDR3, as DNA: TGCGCCAGCAGCTTGGGGAAGCGGGAGTCCTACAATGAGCAGTTCCTC. Its protein is CASSLGKRESYNEQFL.

In its sample, this clonotype was seen a few times. V is TRBV7-8 and J is TRBJ1-1; 7 bases map to TRBD1. The junction had 9 bases not matched to a gene; V was cut back by 1 base and J by 1 base. The CDR3 is 17 residues long. Germline loops: CDR1 SGHVS, CDR2 FQNEAQ. The CDR3 DNA reads TGTGCCAGCAGCTTAGGGCCGATCGGGACAGCGAACACTGAAGCTTTCTTT. It encodes CASSLGPIGTANTEAFF.

Notes on this clonotype: Possible read error: a much larger clone is one base away. The chain carries TRBV11-3 and TRBJ2-5; 11 bases fit TRBD2. The V gene's germline CDR1 is SGHNT and CDR2 YENEEA. This CDR3 contains 16 residues. Unmatched junction bases numbered 7, after V lost 5 bases and J lost 2 bases. CDR3 DNA sequence: TGTGCCAGCAGCGTGTCTAGCGGGAGGTTACAAGAGACCCAGTACTTC. Its protein is CASSVSSGRLQETQYF. Filled out from reference TRBV11-3 and TRBJ2-5, the complete variable domain reads EAGVVQSPRYKIIEKKQPVAFWCNPISGHNTLYWYLQNLGQGPELLIRYENEEAVDDSQLPKDRFSAERLKGVDSTLKIQPAELGDSAVYLCASSVSSGRLQETQYFGPGTRLLVL.

This clonotype was observed at least ten times. The junction shows a germline mismatch at one end, possibly a read error. The chain has TRBV6-5 and TRBJ1-2, with 9 nucleotides matching TRBD1. CDR3 length: 14 amino acids. Germline CDR1 reads MNHEY; CDR2 reads SVGAGI. The CDR3 protein is CASSYSGQGYGYTF. CDR3 nucleotides: TGTGCTAGCAGTTACTCGGGACAGGGCTATGGCTACACCTTC.

This clonotype was recorded at least ten times. In this CDR3 the conserved last residue, phenylalanine or tryptophan, is missing, so a read error is likely. In DNA form, the CDR3 reads TGCAGCGTTGTTAGTGCGAACACCGGGGAGCTGTTTCTT. It codes for CSVVSANTGELFL. The V gene is TRBV29-1, the J gene TRBJ2-2; D remains unclear. This CDR3 spans 13 amino acids. V shed 4 bases and J shed 0 bases, with 6 bases lying between them. Germline CDR1 SQVTM, CDR2 ANQGSEA.

Comments on this clonotype: With a much larger clone just one base away, this may be a read error. The chain recombines TRBV14 with TRBJ1-5; 7 bases are shared with TRBD1. The V gene end was trimmed by 4 bases and the J gene end by 5 bases; junction bases not matched to a gene: 2. The CDR3 has 13 residues. Germline-derived CDR1 and CDR2 are SGHDN and FVKESK. Here the CDR3 reads CASSRDSYQPQHF. As DNA, the CDR3 is TGTGCCAGCAGCCGGGACAGCTATCAGCCCCAGCATTTT.

Remarks on this clonotype: This likely stems from a read error, as it lies one base from a far larger clone. The J gene is TRBJ2-1, the V gene TRBV5-1; the D gene is possibly TRBD2 (6 bases). The germline CDR1 and CDR2 sequences are SGHRS and YFSETQ. This CDR3 contains 11 residues. CDR3 amino acids: CASSSGATEFF. The CDR3 region has the DNA TGTGCCAGCAGCTCGGGAGCCACGGAGTTCTTC.

Ten or more counts support this clonotype. This chain links TRBV7-2 with TRBJ2-7, with 9 positions matching TRBD1. The CDR3 runs to 14 residues. Germline CDR1 reads SGHTA; CDR2 reads FQGNSA. Trimming removed 5 bases from V and 6 bases from J; junction bases left unmatched: 8. The CDR3 here is CASSQGQGLGEQYF. Written as DNA, the CDR3 is TGTGCCAGCAGCCAAGGACAGGGGTTGGGCGAGCAGTACTTC.

As concerns this clonotype: At one end the junction does not follow the germline gene, possibly because of a read error. J is TRBJ1-1 and V is TRBV14, with D possibly matching TRBD1 (6 bases). The CDR3 consists of 15 residues. The germline V gene encodes CDR1 SGHDN and CDR2 FVKESK. CDR3 sequence reads: CGSSQDEQGGTEAFF. For the CDR3, the DNA is TGTGGCAGCAGCCAAGATGAACAGGGTGGCACTGAAGCTTTCTTT.

This clonotype was seen many times. This chain links TRBV10-1 with TRBJ2-2; no clear D gene. V gave up 3 bases and J gave up 6 bases, with 5 bases separating them. CDR1 is WNHNN and CDR2 is SYGVQD in the germline V gene (reference sequence). The CDR3 consists of 12 residues. The CDR3 DNA is TGCGCCAGCAGTGATTCCCCCGGGGAGCTGTTTTTT. Its translation is CASSDSPGELFF.

This clonotype has ten or more counts. The chain joins TRBV7-9 to TRBJ2-5; the match to TRBD1 covers 7 bases. The CDR3 spans 13 residues. The V gene end was trimmed by 2 bases and the J gene end by 5 bases; junction bases not matched to a gene: 2. Germline V gives CDR1 SEHNR, CDR2 FQNEAQ (reference sequence). CDR3 bases: TGTGCCAGCAGCTTAAAGGGGGCGGAGACCCAGTACTTC. Its protein product is CASSLKGAETQYF.

This clonotype was found many times. This chain links TRBV14 with TRBJ1-4; 7 nucleotides align to TRBD1. The V segment lost 4 bases and the J segment 4 bases; nucleotides outside the gene matches: 6. Germline CDR1 and CDR2: SGHDN and FVKESK. This CDR3 is 15 amino acids long. In DNA form, the CDR3 reads TGTGCCAGCAGCCCCAGGGGGGCCGGTAATGAAAAACTGTTTTTT. Residues: CASSPRGAGNEKLFF.

This clonotype was detected only a few times. A much larger clone lies one base from this, so it may be a read error. V is TRBV20-1 and J is TRBJ1-2; 8 bases are shared with TRBD1. Germline V gene sequence: CDR1 DFQATT, CDR2 SNEGSKA (reference sequence). The CDR3 runs 16 residues. DNA of the CDR3: TGCAGTGCTCAACCGGGACAGGTTTTAGCTAACTATGGCTGCACCTTC. Amino acid sequence: CSAQPGQVLANYGCTF.

The sample holds many counts of this clonotype. V usage is TRBV7-8 and J usage is TRBJ1-6, with D hard to call. V was shortened by 5 bases and J by 9 bases, with 17 bases between the two germline ends. The CDR3 is 15 amino acids. Germline loops: CDR1 SGHVS, CDR2 FQNEAQ. CDR3 in amino acids: CASSPSGSLASPLHF. The CDR3 DNA reads TGTGCCAGCAGCCCTAGCGGCAGTTTGGCTTCACCCCTCCACTTT.

The sample holds many counts of this clonotype. J is TRBJ1-5 and V is TRBV6-2 or TRBV6-3; unclear D gene. Per the germline V gene, CDR1 is MNHEY and CDR2 is SVGEGT. The CDR3 has 13 amino acids. Trimming removed 6 bases from V and 2 bases from J, with 8 bases in between. This chain's CDR3 is CASSPVGNQPQHF. The DNA of the CDR3 is TGTGCCAGCAGCCCCGTAGGCAATCAGCCCCAGCATTTT.

This clonotype was found many times. The chain recombines TRBV6-6 with TRBJ2-5, with D hard to call. The CDR3 has 12 amino acids. Trimming left V 3 bases short and J 5 bases short, with 7 bases between. CDR1 is MNHNY and CDR2 is SVGAGI in the germline V gene (reference sequence). As DNA, the CDR3 is TGTGCCAGCAGTTATCCCGGGGAGACCCAGTACTTC. Translating gives CASSYPGETQYF.

Details on this clonotype: This may come from a read error, since a much larger clone is one base off. This CDR3 fails to terminate in the conserved phenylalanine or tryptophan, so it likely reflects a read error. This chain links TRBV20-1 with TRBJ2-3, with TRBD2 identical over 8 bases. The CDR3 has 14 residues. Germline V CDR1 and CDR2: DFQATT, SNEGSKA (reference sequence). V shed 6 bases and J 2 bases; nucleotides not matched to a gene: 7. The CDR3 sequence is CSASLAAHTDTQYL. The CDR3 DNA is TGCAGTGCCTCACTAGCGGCCCACACAGATACGCAGTATTTA.

This clonotype was observed a few times. The J gene is TRBJ2-1, the V gene TRBV11-2; tentatively, D is TRBD1 (6 bases). Trimming left V 5 bases short and J 5 bases short, with 13 bases between. Germline CDR1 is SGHAT and CDR2 is FQNNGV. The CDR3 covers 14 residues. For the CDR3, the DNA is TGTGCCAGCAGCCGCCGGACAGAGAACAATGAGCAGTTCTTC. Protein sequence: CASSRRTENNEQFF.

This clonotype was recorded a few times. The chain recombines TRBV6-6 with TRBJ2-3, with TRBD2 matching over 12 bases. The CDR3 extends over 16 amino acids. J lost 3 bases, V lost 7 bases, and 8 bases had no gene match. Germline V CDR1 and CDR2: MNHNY, SVGAGI (reference sequence). Written as DNA, the CDR3 is TGTGCCAGCACCCTGACTAGCGGGAGAGGTACAGATACGCAGTATTTT. It translates to CASTLTSGRGTDTQYF.

The table lists this clonotype with many counts. This chain uses TRBV29-1 with TRBJ1-1; 8 bases line up with TRBD1. This CDR3 is built from 14 residues. V shed 3 bases and J 1 base; nucleotides not matched to a gene: 4. Germline V gene data show CDR1 as SQVTM and CDR2 as ANQGSEA. CDR3 sequence (DNA): TGCAGCGTTGAGGCAGGGGGCGGGAACACTGAAGCTTTCTTT. It is translated as CSVEAGGGNTEAFF. Full variable domain (missing parts from reference TRBV29-1 and TRBJ1-1): SAVISQKPSRDICQRGTSLTIQCQVDSQVTMMFWYRQQPGQSLTLIATANQGSEATYESGFVIDKFPISRPNLTFSTLTVSNMSPEDSSIYLCSVEAGGGNTEAFFGQGTRLTVV.

In its sample, this clonotype was seen a few times. This could be a read error, since a much larger clone is one nucleotide away. V usage is TRBV28 and J usage is TRBJ1-2; D may be TRBD1 (5 bases). Germline V gene sequence: CDR1 MDHEN, CDR2 SYDVKM. The CDR3 runs to 11 residues. CDR3 DNA sequence: TGTGCCGTATCAGGGAACTATGGCAACACCTTC. It is translated as CAVSGNYGNTF.

At least ten counts were recorded for this clonotype. The genes are TRBV20-1 and TRBJ2-7; TRBD2 matches 13 bases. The germline gives CDR1 DFQATT, CDR2 SNEGSKA (reference sequence). Unmatched junction bases numbered 14, after V lost 5 bases and J lost 4 bases. The CDR3 is made up of 17 amino acids. CDR3: CSAVRRTSGSGWYEQYF. The DNA for the CDR3 is TGCAGTGCTGTCCGCCGGACTAGCGGGAGCGGTTGGTACGAGCAGTACTTC.

This clonotype was seen ten or more times. CDR3 sequence: CSVQGALTTEAFF. In DNA, the CDR3 is TGCAGCGTCCAGGGGGCGCTAACCACTGAAGCTTTCTTT. This chain uses TRBV29-1 with TRBJ1-1, with TRBD1 matching over 8 bases. J lost 4 bases, V lost 6 bases, and 7 bases had no gene match. Germline V lookup: CDR1 SQVTM, CDR2 ANQGSEA. This CDR3 comprises 13 residues. Full variable domain (missing parts from reference TRBV29-1 and TRBJ1-1): SAVISQKPSRDICQRGTSLTIQCQVDSQVTMMFWYRQQPGQSLTLIATANQGSEATYESGFVIDKFPISRPNLTFSTLTVSNMSPEDSSIYLCSVQGALTTEAFFGQGTRLTVV.

This clonotype has a count of ten or more. The V call is TRBV5-1, the J call TRBJ2-2; 10 bases match TRBD1. The CDR3 extends over 15 amino acids. V trimming: 0 bases; J trimming: 7 bases; junction bases outside the gene matches: 3. Germline values: CDR1 SGHRS, CDR2 YFSETQ. The CDR3 DNA reads as TGCGCCAGCAGCTTGGAGACAGGGGGCATCGGGGAGCTGTTTTTT. Protein sequence: CASSLETGGIGELFF.

Concerning this clonotype itself: An end of the junction differs from the germline gene, which may be a read error. The chain has TRBV4-2 and TRBJ2-1; D gene uncertain. Germline loops: CDR1 LGHNA, CDR2 YNFKEQ. CDR3 size: 14 residues. CDR3 sequence: CASSQARTYNEQLF. The CDR3 bases are TGTGCCAGCAGCCAAGCCCGAACCTACAATGAGCAGCTCTTC.

As regards this clonotype: Possible read error: a much larger clone is one base away. The missing conserved phenylalanine or tryptophan at the end of this CDR3 makes a read error likely. The V and J genes are TRBV10-3 and TRBJ1-2; maybe TRBD1 (6 bases). The CDR3 spans 13 residues. The germline CDR1 and CDR2 sequences are ENHRY and SYGVKD. V gave up 5 bases and J gave up 6 bases, with 13 bases separating them. CDR3 nucleotide sequence: TGTGCCATCAGTTATCAGGGGTTCGATGGCTACACCCTC. This translates into CAISYQGFDGYTL.

The V call is TRBV6-2 or TRBV6-3, the J call TRBJ1-1, with TRBD1 identical over 7 bases. Germline V CDR1 and CDR2: MNHEY, SVGEGT. V lost 7 bases to trimming and J lost 1 base; unmatched junction nucleotides: 12. This CDR3 contains 16 residues. CDR3 in amino acids: CASTTIIGQENTEAFF. CDR3 nucleotides: TGTGCCAGCACCACGATTATCGGACAGGAGAACACTGAAGCTTTCTTT.

This clonotype was detected many times. This sequence joins TRBV11-2 and TRBJ2-6; no firm D call. The CDR3 contains 14 residues. CDR1 and CDR2 (germline): SGHAT, FQNNGV. With 3 bases removed from V and 0 bases from J, the gap between germline ends came to 3 bases. The CDR3 protein is CASSFSSGANVLTF. In DNA, the CDR3 is TGTGCCAGCAGCTTCAGCTCTGGGGCCAACGTCCTGACTTTC.

This clonotype was seen ten or more times. This sequence joins TRBV6-6 and TRBJ2-7, with 9 bases fitting TRBD2. Germline V lookup: CDR1 MNHNY, CDR2 SVGAGI (reference sequence). This CDR3 is 13 amino acids long. J gave up 5 bases and V 8 bases, and 7 bases lay outside the gene matches. The CDR3 loop is CASSASGINEQYF. The CDR3 coding sequence is TGTGCCAGCTCGGCTAGCGGGATAAACGAGCAGTACTTC.

This clonotype was recorded at least ten times. The V and J genes are TRBV28 and TRBJ2-5; D is unresolved. The CDR3 loop spans 12 amino acids. With 7 bases removed from V and 1 base from J, the gap between germline ends came to 7 bases. In germline, CDR1 is MDHEN, CDR2 SYDVKM. CDR3 region: CASTTGQETQYF. The CDR3 nucleotides read TGTGCCAGCACGACGGGCCAAGAGACCCAGTACTTC. The variable domain in full, completed from reference TRBV28 and TRBJ2-5, reads DVKVTQSSRYLVKRTGEKVFLECVQDMDHENMFWYRQDPGLGLRLIYFSYDVKMKEKGDIPEGYSVSREKKERFSLILESASTNQTSMYLCASTTGQETQYFGPGTRLLVL.